The 13 T cell receptor beta chains below were found in one sample sequenced in a study of type 1 regulatory T cells. The antigens of these receptors remain unknown. Using its own MiXCR run on the reads, TCRdb lists one record per CDR3 protein. Of approximately 25,000 distinct CDR3 sequences listed, 40% to 55% were seen once; the top ten hold more than 4%. The specimen was cultured T cells, either the whole culture or a sorted T cell fraction (not recorded which). These receptors came from a human donor in good health.

CDR3 DNA sequence: TGTGCCAGCAGCGTGCGAGGTAGGATGAACGAGCAGTACTTC. This translates into CASSVRGRMNEQYF. The J gene is TRBJ2-7, the V gene TRBV11-2; no firm D call. Trimming removed 5 bases at V and 5 bases at J, with 16 bases between. Germline assignment: CDR1 SGHAT and CDR2 FQNNGV. The CDR3 sequence is 14 residues long.

In its sample, this clonotype is medium-sized. This chain joins TRBV5-4 and TRBJ2-1, with 12 nucleotides matching TRBD2. The CDR3 contains 16 residues. The V gene's germline CDR1 is SGHNT and CDR2 YYREEE (reference sequence). V was pared by 5 bases and J by 7 bases, with 10 bases of the junction left unmatched. The CDR3 here is CASSLTILAGGNEQFF. CDR3 in DNA: TGTGCCAGCAGTCTCACGATACTAGCGGGGGGAAATGAGCAGTTCTTC. The full variable domain, completed using reference TRBV5-4 and TRBJ2-1, is ETGVTQSPTHLIKTRGQQVTLRCSSQSGHNTVSWYQQALGQGPQFIFQYYREEENGRGNFPPRFSGLQFPNYSSELNVNALELDDSALYLCASSLTILAGGNEQFFGPGTRLTVL.

By proportion, this clonotype is medium-sized (0.01 to 0.1%). The chain links TRBV20-1 to TRBJ1-1; D remains unclear. This CDR3 has 11 amino acids. Germline values: CDR1 DFQATT, CDR2 SNEGSKA (reference sequence). Deletions cut 1 base from V and 2 bases from J, with 2 bases between. CDR3 nucleotide sequence: TGCAGTGCTAGAGCAAACACTGAAGCTTTCTTT. Encoded protein: CSARANTEAFF.

In this sample, this clonotype turned up a few times. The chain is built from TRBV18 and TRBJ1-5; possible D gene TRBD1, 5 bases. V was cut by 3 bases and J by 1 base, with 16 bases left in between. There are 17 residues in the CDR3. Germline-derived CDR1 and CDR2 are KGHSH and LQKENI. The CDR3 coding sequence is TGTGCCAGCTCACCCAACCCGACAGACGCGAGCAATCAGCCCCAGCATTTT. Translating gives CASSPNPTDASNQPQHF.

The gene calls are TRBV21-1 and TRBJ2-7; the table's TRBD1 call for D was not verified on the DNA. TRBV21-1 is termed a pseudogene. The CDR3 extends over 14 amino acids. The CDR3 spells CASTSETVPYEQYF. The CDR3 region has the DNA TGTGCCAGCACCTCCGAGACTGTCCCCTACGAGCAGTACTTC.

Concerning this clonotype: One end of the junction varies from germline; a read error may be responsible. This rearrangement joins TRBV18 to TRBJ2-1; 11 bases are a match to TRBD2. Germline V CDR1 and CDR2: KGHSH, LQKENI. This CDR3 has 16 residues. CDR3 amino acids: CVSSPQSSGGAGEQFF. CDR3 bases: TGTGTCAGCTCACCTCAAAGTAGCGGGGGGGCCGGTGAGCAGTTCTTC.

Comments on this clonotype: This may stem from a read error, because a much larger clone lies one nucleotide away. The chain employs TRBV11-2 and TRBJ2-2, with TRBD2 matching 8 bases. The CDR3 spans 16 residues. Trimming at V came to 7 bases and at J to 4 bases, leaving 11 bases not matched to a gene. The germline V gene has CDR1 SGHAT and CDR2 FQNNGV. The CDR3 spells CASNQQLAVGTGELFF. For the CDR3, the DNA is TGTGCCAGCAACCAACAACTAGCGGTGGGCACCGGGGAGCTGTTTTTT.

J is TRBJ2-2 and V is TRBV27; TRBD2 aligns across 14 bases. J lost 1 base, V lost 1 base, and 5 bases had no gene match. The CDR3 sequence is 19 residues long. The V gene's germline CDR1 is MNHEY and CDR2 SMNVEV (reference sequence). CDR3 sequence: CASSLYGLAGGRNTGELFF. The CDR3 DNA sequence: TGTGCCAGCAGTTTATATGGACTAGCGGGGGGCCGGAACACCGGGGAGCTGTTTTTT.

This clonotype was counted only a few times. The J gene is TRBJ1-2, the V gene TRBV7-9, with D possibly being TRBD1 (5 bases). Per the germline V gene, CDR1 is SEHNR and CDR2 is FQNEAQ (reference sequence). The CDR3 consists of 14 residues. Deletions cut 2 bases from V and 8 bases from J, with 15 bases between. This chain's CDR3 is CASSLRTGDLGYTF. CDR3 sequence (DNA): TGTGCCAGCAGCTTACGCACAGGTGATTTGGGCTACACCTTC.

This clonotype occurred many times. This chain uses TRBV7-9 with TRBJ2-3; a weak D match, TRBD2 (7 bases). From germline, CDR1 is SEHNR and CDR2 FQNEAQ (reference sequence). The CDR3 covers 14 residues. Deletions cut 5 bases from V and 3 bases from J, with 12 bases between. The CDR3 loop reads CASSIRGATDTQYF. The CDR3 coding sequence is TGTGCCAGCAGCATCCGGGGGGCAACAGATACGCAGTATTTT.

V gene TRBV18 combines with J gene TRBJ2-3; 12 nucleotides align to TRBD2. Germline V CDR1 and CDR2: KGHSH, LQKENI. With 2 bases clipped from V and 5 bases from J, the junction kept 11 bases outside the gene matches. This CDR3 contains 18 residues. CDR3 region: CASSPVASGGAGGDTQYF. The CDR3 DNA is TGTGCCAGCTCACCAGTGGCTAGCGGGGGGGCCGGTGGAGATACGCAGTATTTT. Full variable domain (missing parts from reference TRBV18 and TRBJ2-3): NAGVMQNPRHLVRRRGQEARLRCSPMKGHSHVYWYRQLPEEGLKFMVYLQKENIIDESGMPKERFSAEFPKEGPSILRIQQVVRGDSAAYFCASSPVASGGAGGDTQYFGPGTRLTVL.

This clonotype was detected a few times. The chain employs TRBV5-6 and TRBJ2-2; 9 bases are shared with TRBD1. Germline CDR1 reads SGHDT; CDR2 reads YYEEEE. This CDR3 region has 17 residues. The V and J ends lost 4 bases and 5 bases, in that order; junction bases with no gene match: 12. The CDR3 DNA reads TGTGCCAGCAGCGCGGGACAGGGTTGGGTTCAAACCGGGGAGCTGTTTTTT. Protein product: CASSAGQGWVQTGELFF.

A word on this clonotype: One end of the junction fails to match germline, which may point to a read error. CDR3 amino acids: CASSLSLGVAGRETQYF. In DNA form, the CDR3 reads TGTGCTAGCAGCTTAAGCTTAGGGGTAGCGGGGAGAGAGACCCAGTACTTC. The rearrangement uses TRBV7-7 and TRBJ2-5, with 8 bases that match TRBD2. CDR1 and CDR2 (germline): SSHAT, FNYEAQ (reference sequence). This CDR3 is built from 17 residues.